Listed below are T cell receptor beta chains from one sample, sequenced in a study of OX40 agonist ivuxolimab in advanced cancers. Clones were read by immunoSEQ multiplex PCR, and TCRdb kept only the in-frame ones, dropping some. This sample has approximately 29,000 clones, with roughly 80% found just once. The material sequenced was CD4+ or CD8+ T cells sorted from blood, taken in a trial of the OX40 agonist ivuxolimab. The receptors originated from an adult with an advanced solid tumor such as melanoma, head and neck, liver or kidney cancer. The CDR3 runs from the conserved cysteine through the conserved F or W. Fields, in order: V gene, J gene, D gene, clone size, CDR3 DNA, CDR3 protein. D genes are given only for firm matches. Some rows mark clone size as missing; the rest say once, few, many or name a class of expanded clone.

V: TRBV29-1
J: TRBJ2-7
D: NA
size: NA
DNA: TGCAGCGTTGAAGATGACTACGAGCAGTACTTC
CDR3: CSVEDDYEQYF

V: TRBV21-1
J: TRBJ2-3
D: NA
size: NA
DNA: TGTGCCAGCAGCAAACAGGGGGCAAAGGCTAGTGTCACAGATACGCAGTATTTT
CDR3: CASSKQGAKASVTDTQYF

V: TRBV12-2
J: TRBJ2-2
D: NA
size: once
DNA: NA
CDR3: CASRFASGTSGGINTGELFF

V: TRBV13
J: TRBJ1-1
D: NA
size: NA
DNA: TGTGCCAGCAGCTTAGGCTTGTCTAACACTGAAGCTTTCTTT
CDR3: CASSLGLSNTEAFF

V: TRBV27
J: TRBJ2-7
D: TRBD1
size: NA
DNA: TGTGCCAGCAGTTTATGGGGGGACAGGGGCCCCTACGAGCAGTACTTC
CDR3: CASSLWGDRGPYEQYF

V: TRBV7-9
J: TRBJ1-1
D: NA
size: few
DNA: TGTGCCAGCAGCGGCGGGAAGAACACTGAAGCTTTCTTT
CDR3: CASSGGKNTEAFF

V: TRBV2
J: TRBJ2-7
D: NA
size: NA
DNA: TGTGCCAGCAGTGAAGCTACACGGGGCGAGCAGTACTTC
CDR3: CASSEATRGEQYF

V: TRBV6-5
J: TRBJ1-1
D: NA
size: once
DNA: TGTGCCAGCAGTTCCCTGCCTCTGCAGGGACTTGAAGCTTTCTTT
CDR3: CASSSLPLQGLEAFF

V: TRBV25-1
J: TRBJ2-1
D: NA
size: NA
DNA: TGTGCCAGCAGTGACTCTGGCCATGAGCAGTTCTTC
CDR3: CASSDSGHEQFF

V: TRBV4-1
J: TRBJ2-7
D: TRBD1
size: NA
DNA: TGCGCCAGCAGCCAAGAAGGGGGACAGTTCTACGAGCAGTACTTC
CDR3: CASSQEGGQFYEQYF

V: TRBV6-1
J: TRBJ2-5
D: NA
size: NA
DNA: TGTGCCAGCAGTGAAAATGGTAAAGAGACCCAGTACTTC
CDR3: CASSENGKETQYF

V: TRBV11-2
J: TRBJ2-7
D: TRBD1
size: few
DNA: TGTGCCACAGGACAGGGAAACTACGAGCAGTACTTC
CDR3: CATGQGNYEQYF

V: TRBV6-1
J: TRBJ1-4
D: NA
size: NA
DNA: TGTGCCAGCAGCCAGTCCCCGGGGGCAGGTGAAAAACTGTTTTTT
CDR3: CASSQSPGAGEKLFF

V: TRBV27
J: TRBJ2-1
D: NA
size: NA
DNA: TGTGCCAGCAGGGCGGGACTCGCTTACAATGAGCAGTTCTTC
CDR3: CASRAGLAYNEQFF

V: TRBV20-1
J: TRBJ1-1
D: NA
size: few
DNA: TGCAGTGCTACCTGGACAGACTTT
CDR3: CSATWTDF

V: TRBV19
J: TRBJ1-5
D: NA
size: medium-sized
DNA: TGTGCCAGTAGTAACGGACAAGTTCAGCCCCAGCATTTT
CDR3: CASSNGQVQPQHF

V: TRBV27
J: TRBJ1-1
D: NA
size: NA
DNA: TGTGCCAGCAGTTTCCCCAGGGCTTTCTTT
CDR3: CASSFPRAFF

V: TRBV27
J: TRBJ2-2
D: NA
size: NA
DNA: TGTGCCAGCACCTTGGGTCCAGGGGAGAGCACCGGGGAGCTGTTTTTT
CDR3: CASTLGPGESTGELFF

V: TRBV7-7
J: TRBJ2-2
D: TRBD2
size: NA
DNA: TGTGCCAGCAGCTTGACAGGGACTAGCGCCACCGGGGAGCTGTTTTTT
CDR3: CASSLTGTSATGELFF

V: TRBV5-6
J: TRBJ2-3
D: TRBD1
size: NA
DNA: TGTGCCAGCTCATGGGGACAGGTCACAAATACGCAGTATTTT
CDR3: CASSWGQVTNTQYF

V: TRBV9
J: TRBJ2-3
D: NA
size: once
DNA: TGTGCCAGCAGCGCTTCCCCGACGGACACCCCTGGAGATACGCAGTATTTT
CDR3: CASSASPTDTPGDTQYF

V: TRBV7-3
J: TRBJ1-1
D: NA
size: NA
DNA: TGTGCCAGCAGACCCCGACCCGAGGGCACTGAAGCTTTCTTT
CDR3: CASRPRPEGTEAFF

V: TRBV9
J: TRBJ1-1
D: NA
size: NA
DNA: TGTGCCAGCAAGCGGGGGACTGAAGCTTTCTTT
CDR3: CASKRGTEAFF

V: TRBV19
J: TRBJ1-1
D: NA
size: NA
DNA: TGTGCCAGTAGTCCCTACAGGGTCACTGAAGCTTTCTTT
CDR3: CASSPYRVTEAFF

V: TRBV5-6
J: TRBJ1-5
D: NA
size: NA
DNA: TGTGCCAGCAGCTTGTGGTCGGTATATAGCAATCAGCCCCAGCATTTT
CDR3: CASSLWSVYSNQPQHF

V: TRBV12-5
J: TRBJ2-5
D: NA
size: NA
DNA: TGTGCTAGTGGTTTGCCGTCGACTTCGCCGGCCCAGTACTTC
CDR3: CASGLPSTSPAQYF

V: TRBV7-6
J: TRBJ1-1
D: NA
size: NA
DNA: TGTGCCAGCAGCTTAGCGGCGTTCACCCGTGAAGCTTTCTTT
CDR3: CASSLAAFTREAFF

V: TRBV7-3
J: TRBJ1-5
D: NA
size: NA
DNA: TGTGCCAGCAGCCCCTGGACACTGCAGACTAATCAGCCCCAGCATTTT
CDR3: CASSPWTLQTNQPQHF

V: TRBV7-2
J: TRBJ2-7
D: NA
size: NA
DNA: TGTGCCAGCAGCTCCCTCGGCGGCACTCCATACGAGCAGTACTTC
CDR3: CASSSLGGTPYEQYF

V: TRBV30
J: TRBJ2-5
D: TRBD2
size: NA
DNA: TGTGCCTGGAGTGTAAAGCTAGCGGGGGTTCAAGAGACCCAGTACTTC
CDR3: CAWSVKLAGVQETQYF

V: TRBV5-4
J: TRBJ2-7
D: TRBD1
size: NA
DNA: TGTGCCAGCAGCCCGGGACAGGGTTTACACGAGCAGTACTTC
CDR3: CASSPGQGLHEQYF

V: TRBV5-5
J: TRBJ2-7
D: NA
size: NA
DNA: TGTGCCAGCAGCTTGGTAGGAGGGGGCAGGAACGAGCAGTACTTC
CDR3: CASSLVGGGRNEQYF

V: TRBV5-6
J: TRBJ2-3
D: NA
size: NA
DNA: TGTGCCAGCAGCTTCCCGTCTACGTTGGATACGCAGTATTTT
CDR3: CASSFPSTLDTQYF

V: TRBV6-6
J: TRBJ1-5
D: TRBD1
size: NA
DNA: TGTGCCAGCAGTTACCCCGGAGGGGGCGCGGGGCAGCCCCAGCATTTT
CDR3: CASSYPGGGAGQPQHF

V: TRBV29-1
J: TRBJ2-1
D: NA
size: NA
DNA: TGCAGCGTCCGGGCCGGGACTGGCTACAATGAGCAGTTCTTC
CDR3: CSVRAGTGYNEQFF

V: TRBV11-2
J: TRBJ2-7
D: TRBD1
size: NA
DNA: TGTGCCAGCAGCGCGGGACAGGGTCTCTACGAGCAGTACTTC
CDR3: CASSAGQGLYEQYF

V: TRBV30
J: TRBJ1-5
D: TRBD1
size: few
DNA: TGTGCCTGGGCCGGGACAGGGGGTTTCATTAGCAATCAGCCCCAGCATTTT
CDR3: CAWAGTGGFISNQPQHF

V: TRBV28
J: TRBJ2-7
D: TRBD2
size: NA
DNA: TGTGCCAGCAGTTTATCGAGCGGGAGCTCCTACGAGCAGTACTTC
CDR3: CASSLSSGSSYEQYF

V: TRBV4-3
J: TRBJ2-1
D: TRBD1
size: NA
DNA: TGCGCCAGCAGCCAAGATAAGGGGGCTGTCTACAATGAGCAGTTCTTC
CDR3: CASSQDKGAVYNEQFF

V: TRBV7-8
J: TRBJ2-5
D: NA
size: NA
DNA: TGTGCCAGCAACCAAGGGGGGGGACCGGTCGAGACCCAGTACTTC
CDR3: CASNQGGGPVETQYF

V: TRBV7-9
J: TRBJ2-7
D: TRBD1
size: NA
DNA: TGTGCCAGCAGCTCCAGACAGGGGGCCTCTCTCGAGCAGTACTTC
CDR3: CASSSRQGASLEQYF

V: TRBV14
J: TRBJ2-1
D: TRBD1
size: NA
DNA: TGTGCCAGCAGCCAGTGGACAGGGAGTGATGAGCAGTTCTTC
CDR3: CASSQWTGSDEQFF

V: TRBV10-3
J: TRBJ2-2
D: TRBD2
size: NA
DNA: TGTGCCATCAGTGAGTCACCTAGCGGGGAGTTCGCGAACACCGGGGAGCTGTTTTTT
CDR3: CAISESPSGEFANTGELFF

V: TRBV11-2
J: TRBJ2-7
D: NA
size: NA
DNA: TGTGCCAGCAGCTTCTCACAGGAGCCCTACGAGCAGTACTTC
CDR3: CASSFSQEPYEQYF

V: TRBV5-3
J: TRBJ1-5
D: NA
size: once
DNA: TGTGCCAGAAATCTCCACAGGCCTAATCAGCCCCAGCATTTT
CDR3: CARNLHRPNQPQHF

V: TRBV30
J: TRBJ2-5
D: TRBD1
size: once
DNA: TGTGCCTGGAGGTTGAGGGACAGGGATATTTCCCGAGAGACCCAGTACTTC
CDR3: CAWRLRDRDISRETQYF

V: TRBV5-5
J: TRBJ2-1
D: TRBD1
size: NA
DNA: TGTGCCAGCAGCTTGTGGATGGGGGACAGGGGTTCGGAGCAGTTCTTC
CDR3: CASSLWMGDRGSEQFF

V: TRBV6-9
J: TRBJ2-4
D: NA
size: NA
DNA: TGTGCCAGCAGTTATGTTCCCGGGGGCGCGACCAAAAACATTCAGTACTTC
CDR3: CASSYVPGGATKNIQYF

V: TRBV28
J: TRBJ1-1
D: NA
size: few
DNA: TGTGCCAGCAGTCTGAGTGGGGGGAACACTGAAGCTTTCTTT
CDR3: CASSLSGGNTEAFF

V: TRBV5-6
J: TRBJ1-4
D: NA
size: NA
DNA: TGTGCCAGCAGCTGGGGGACGGGGCGGAAACTGTTTTTT
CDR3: CASSWGTGRKLFF

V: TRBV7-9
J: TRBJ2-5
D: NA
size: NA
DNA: TGTGCCGGGGGAGGGGGAGAGACCCAGTACTTC
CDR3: CAGGGGETQYF

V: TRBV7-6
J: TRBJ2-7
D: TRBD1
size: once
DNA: TGTGCCAGCAGCCTGGACAGGGCTCGCGAGCAGTACTTC
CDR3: CASSLDRAREQYF